This T cell receptor beta chain appears in the sequencing data of a study of T-cell reconstitution after alpha-beta-depleted transplantation in children. This clonotype was counted a few times. No antigen is known for it. Unique molecular identifiers were used in preparing the TCRbeta library. From the PCR reads, TCRdb called clonotypes with MiXCR, one entry per CDR3 protein. Of 500,000 to 750,000 distinct CDR3 sequences listed, 10% to 15% are singletons. Findings of the study overall: Reportedly, roughly two months post-transplant, alpha-beta T cells arose from several hundred expanded graft clones. Where some patients showed high TCRbeta diversity at day 60, it came from recipient T cells and thymic progenitors that had survived. The main origin of T-cell counts and diversity one year after transplant was newly produced T cells.

V was trimmed by 1 base and J by 5 bases, leaving 11 bases between them. Germline-derived CDR1 and CDR2 are SGHTA and FQGNSA. The CDR3 totals 14 residues. The sequencing used PBMCs, mostly from graft donor cells, collected 360 days after TCRalphabeta/CD19-depleted stem cell transplant. This receptor was obtained from a male patient under 18 who had a stem cell transplant for acute myeloid leukemia, so the T cells may come from the graft donor. The V and J genes are TRBV7-2 and TRBJ2-5, with D perhaps matching TRBD2 (6 bases). The CDR3 bases are TGTGCCAGCAGCTTAGGATGGCGGGATGAGACCCAGTACTTC. Encoded protein: CASSLGWRDETQYF.